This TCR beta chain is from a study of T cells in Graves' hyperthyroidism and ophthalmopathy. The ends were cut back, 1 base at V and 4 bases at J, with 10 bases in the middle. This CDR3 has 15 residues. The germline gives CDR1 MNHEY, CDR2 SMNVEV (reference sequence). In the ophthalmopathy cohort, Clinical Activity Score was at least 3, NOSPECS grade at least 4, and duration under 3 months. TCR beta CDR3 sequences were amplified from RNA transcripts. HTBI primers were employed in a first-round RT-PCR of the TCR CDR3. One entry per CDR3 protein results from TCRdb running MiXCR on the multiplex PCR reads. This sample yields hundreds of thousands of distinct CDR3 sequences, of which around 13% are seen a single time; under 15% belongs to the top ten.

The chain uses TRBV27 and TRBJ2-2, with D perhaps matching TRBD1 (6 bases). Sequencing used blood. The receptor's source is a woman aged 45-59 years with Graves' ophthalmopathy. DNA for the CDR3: TGTGCCAGCAGTTTATACTTAGGGGGCACCGGGGAGCTGTTTTTT. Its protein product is CASSLYLGGTGELFF.